Given below is one TCR beta chain in context. Measured with immunoSEQ multiplex PCR; TCRdb has only the in-frame clones, and not every one. The sample holds 65,000 to 70,000 clones; more than 60% are singletons and the top ten take 1.6%. This CDR3 has 15 residues. V dropped 4 bases and J dropped 2 bases, with 12 bases sitting between them. The germline gives CDR1 MNHEY, CDR2 SVGAGI. These data belong to a study of OX40 agonist ivuxolimab in advanced cancers. The overall study: Patients assigned to dose escalation were diagnosed with hepatocellular carcinoma, melanoma, renal cell or head and neck cancer.

The TCR was taken from an adult with an advanced solid tumor such as melanoma, head and neck, liver or kidney cancer. This specimen consisted of CD4+ or CD8+ T cells sorted from blood, obtained in a trial of the OX40 agonist ivuxolimab. This chain uses TRBV6-5 with TRBJ2-1; a possible D gene is TRBD2 (5 bases). CDR3 in DNA: TGTGCCAGCAGTTCCCCTCCTAGCCCCTACAATGAGCAGTTCTTC. It yields the protein CASSSPPSPYNEQFF.